The clone carrying this TCR beta chain has only a few counts. The data belong to a study of cytomegalovirus exposure and HLA in healthy donors. 13 Jbeta primers and 60 Vbeta primers were used for the PCR. The data were produced by immunoSEQ multiplex PCR, yet TCRdb's version contains in-frame clones alone and is incomplete. The sample has some 120,000 clones; 79% are singletons. Source material: PBMCs. This TCR derives from a young man in good health and CMV-seropositive.

In DNA form, the CDR3 reads TGTGCCAGCACAAATGGGGAGTGGAATGAGCAGTTCTTC. Amino acids: CASTNGEWNEQFF. The rearrangement links TRBV6-6 to TRBJ2-1, with a tentative D call TRBD2 (5 bases). The CDR3 consists of 13 residues. CDR1 MNHNY and CDR2 SVGAGI come from the germline V gene (reference sequence). V gave up 7 bases and J gave up 7 bases, with 14 bases separating them.